Given below is one TCR beta chain in context. Antigen unknown. These data come from a study of memory CD4+ T cells and cytomegalovirus serostatus. Across the whole study: This sample comes from healthy Belgian adults, roughly nine CMV seropositive, some 22 seronegative.

Single viable CD3+CD4+CD8-CD45RO+ cells were sorted as the memory CD4+ T cells. Germline lookup yields CDR1 LNHDA and CDR2 SQIVND (reference sequence). There are 14 residues in the CDR3. V was pared by 6 bases and J by 9 bases, with 15 bases between. Study conclusions and caveats: Of approximately 150 reported CMV TCRbeta sequences, roughly 67 were found in memory CD4+ repertoires. The CMV-associated TCR signature appears largely within the CD4+ memory repertoire. CMV serostatus prediction reached median AUC about 0.96, or 0.93 with US-trained model.

TCRdb's copy holds only in-frame clones and misses some; the assay was immunoSEQ multiplex PCR. This table holds some 59,000 clones, around four fifths found once. Sequenced: memory CD4+ T cells from blood. The chain recombines TRBV19 with TRBJ1-6, with a weak D call TRBD1 (6 bases). This sequence was found in an adult in good health and CMV-seronegative. CDR3 in DNA: TGTGCCAGTAGGCCCACAGGGACCCTTTCACCCCTCCACTTT. This translates into CASRPTGTLSPLHF.